The clone carrying this T cell receptor (beta chain) was counted a few times. V dropped 3 bases and J dropped 4 bases, with 17 bases sitting between them. Per the germline V gene, CDR1 is SGHDT and CDR2 is YYEEEE. The CDR3 has 15 residues. This record comes from a study of blood T cell repertoires in COVID-19. Overall study context: Samples of COVID-19 (acute and convalescent) were obtained from the United States, Italy and Spain. Sample material is recorded as cDNA or gDNA derived from T cells, B-cell-depleted T cells, or PBMCs.

Per the original methods: The authors estimated nucleated cell counts from reference gene primer amplification. The method was immunoSEQ multiplex PCR; TCRdb's version includes in-frame clones alone and lacks a portion of them. V, J and clone size are those of that table, while D and trimming were read from the DNA. The sample has around 150,000 clones; 75% to 80% are singletons. This sequence originates from a woman between 50 and 59 years old with active or convalescent COVID-19. The rearrangement joins TRBV5-6 to TRBJ2-7; the D gene is possibly TRBD2 (6 bases). Input material: peripheral blood. Here the CDR3 reads CASSWGVQGRYEQYF. The CDR3 DNA sequence: TGTGCCAGCAGCTGGGGGGTCCAGGGAAGGTACGAGCAGTACTTC.